The 2 T cell receptor beta chains presented below share a single source sample, sequenced in a study of blood T cell repertoires in COVID-19. The table came from immunoSEQ multiplex PCR; TCRdb's copy has only in-frame clones and leaves some out. The table lists around 77,000 clones, over 60% of them singletons. The sequenced material came from peripheral blood. Receptor source: a woman older than 75 with active or convalescent COVID-19.

Only a few counts were recorded for this clone. The chain links TRBV29-1 to TRBJ1-2, with a tentative D call TRBD1 (5 bases). Trimming stripped 5 bases from V and 1 base from J, with 11 bases between. CDR1 and CDR2 from the germline V gene are SQVTM and ANQGSEA. The CDR3 runs to 13 residues. The CDR3 spells CSVLTEDNYGYTF. The CDR3 region has the DNA TGCAGCGTTCTGACAGAAGATAACTATGGCTACACCTTC.

The chain uses TRBV27 and TRBJ1-1, with 8 bases matching TRBD1. Germline-derived CDR1 and CDR2 are MNHEY and SMNVEV (reference sequence). CDR3 length: 18 amino acids. V trimming: 7 bases; J trimming: 1 base; junction bases outside the gene matches: 17. The CDR3 nucleotides read TGTGCCAGCAATAAGTATGCCGGGACAGGTGTACAGAACACTGAAGCTTTCTTT. Residues: CASNKYAGTGVQNTEAFF.